This T cell receptor (beta chain) was retrieved from a study of OX40 agonist ivuxolimab in advanced cancers. Across the whole study: Eligibility rules accepted prior anti-PD-1, anti-PD-L1 or anti-CTLA-4 therapy, and around 40% had some. Findings and limits, study-wide: CD4+ and CD8+ blood T cells expanded clonally by week 6 at 0.1 to 3.0 mg/kg. Among patients with partial responses at 0.1-3.0 mg/kg, clonal expansion was among the lowest.

With regard to this clone: Its antigen remains unidentified.

The study sampled blood at baseline, cycle 4 day 1, and cycle 7 day 1. Assay: immunoSEQ multiplex PCR; the TCRdb copy retains only in-frame clones and omits some. Altogether about 68,000 clones are present, around 85% being singletons, with the ten largest covering about 0.68%. The CDR3 spans 15 residues. V shed 1 base and J shed 5 bases, with 11 bases lying between them. In germline, CDR1 is LNHNV, CDR2 YYDKDF (reference sequence). This rearrangement joins TRBV15 to TRBJ1-4, with D hard to call. This material consisted of CD4+ or CD8+ T cells sorted from blood, taken in a trial of the OX40 agonist ivuxolimab. This TCR was sampled from an adult with an advanced solid tumor such as melanoma, head and neck, liver or kidney cancer. CDR3 in amino acids: CATSRVGRLNEKLFF. The DNA of the CDR3 is TGTGCCACCAGCAGAGTTGGACGTCTAAATGAAAAACTGTTTTTT. The full variable domain, in which reference TRBV15 and TRBJ1-4 provide the parts outside the CDR3, is DAMVIQNPRYQVTQFGKPVTLSCSQTLNHNVMYWYQQKSSQAPKLLFHYYDKDFNNEADTPDNFQSRRPNTSFCFLDIRSPGLGDTAMYLCATSRVGRLNEKLFFGSGTQLSVL.